The entry below describes one TCR beta chain. Gene names and germline refer to mouse. With the read ending 4 residues before the CDR3 end, the germline J gene is used to fill in that end. Additional DNA sequences in this sample encode the identical CDR3. Extraction and reverse transcription of RNA yielded cDNA as the sequencing template. Here immunoSEQ multiplex PCR was the method, and the copy in TCRdb shows in-frame clones only, minus some. Recorded here are approximately 110,000 clones, none singletons. The data stem from a study of CD8+ T cells in alopecia areata. Study-wide context: The roughly 6-11-week-old female C3H/HeJ mice were given skin taken from roughly 6-12-month-old C3H/HeJ graft donors that had spontaneous alopecia.

CDR3 length equals 15 residues. The ends lost 5 bases at V and 2 bases at J; junction bases unmatched: 4. From germline, CDR1 is NNHDY and CDR2 SYVADS. The chain has TRBV13-3 and TRBJ2-7, with 13 nucleotides matching TRBD2. The specimen sequenced was lesional skin. This TCR derives from a C3H/HeJ mouse with alopecia areata. This strain has MHC haplotype H2-k. The CDR3 loop reads CASSTGTGGAYEQYF. Partial CDR3 DNA: TGTGCCAGCAGCACCGGGACTGGGGGGGCCTAT.